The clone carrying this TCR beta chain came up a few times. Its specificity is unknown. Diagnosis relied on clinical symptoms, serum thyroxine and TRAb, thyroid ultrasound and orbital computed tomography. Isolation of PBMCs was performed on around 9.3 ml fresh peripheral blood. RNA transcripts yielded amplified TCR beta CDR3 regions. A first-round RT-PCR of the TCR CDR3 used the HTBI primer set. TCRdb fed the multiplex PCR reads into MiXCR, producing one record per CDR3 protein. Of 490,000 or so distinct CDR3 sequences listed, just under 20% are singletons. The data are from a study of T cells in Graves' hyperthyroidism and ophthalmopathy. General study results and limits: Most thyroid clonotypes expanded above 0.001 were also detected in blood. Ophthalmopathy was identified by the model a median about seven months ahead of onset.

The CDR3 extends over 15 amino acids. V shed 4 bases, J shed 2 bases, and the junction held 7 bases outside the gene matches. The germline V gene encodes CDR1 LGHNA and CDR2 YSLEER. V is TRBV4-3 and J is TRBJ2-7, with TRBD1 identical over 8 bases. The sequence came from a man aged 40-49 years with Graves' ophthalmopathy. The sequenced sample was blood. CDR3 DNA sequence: TGCGCCAGCAGCCCCCGGGACAGGTCAACCTACGAGCAGTACTTC. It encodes CASSPRDRSTYEQYF.